This TCR beta chain was identified in a study of T cells expressing NK-cell markers. After re-calling the 5' RACE reads, TCRdb lists one entry per CDR3 protein, DNA absent. The sample data list about 460,000 distinct CDR3 sequences. This CDR3 comprises 15 residues. Germline CDR1 KGHDR, CDR2 SFDVKD. The sequencing input was blood T cells: a sorted CD56 or NKG2C T cell subset, CD4+ or CD8+ T cells, or bulk PBMC T cells (not recorded which). The rearrangement uses TRBV24-1 and TRBJ1-2; TCRdb proposes TRBD1, but this gene call is untestable without DNA. The sequence derives from a woman between 45 and 65 years old in good health. The CDR3 region is CATSDFSGGDYGYTF.